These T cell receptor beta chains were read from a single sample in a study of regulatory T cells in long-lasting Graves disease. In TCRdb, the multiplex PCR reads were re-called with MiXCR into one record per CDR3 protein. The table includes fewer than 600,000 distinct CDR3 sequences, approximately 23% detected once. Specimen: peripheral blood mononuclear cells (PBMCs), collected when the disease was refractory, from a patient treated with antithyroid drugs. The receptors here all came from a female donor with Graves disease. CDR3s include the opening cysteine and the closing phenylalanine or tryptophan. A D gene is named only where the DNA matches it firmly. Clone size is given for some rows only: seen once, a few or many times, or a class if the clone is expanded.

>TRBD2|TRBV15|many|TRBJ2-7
CATSRGGLAGGVQYF
TGTGCCACCAGCAGGGGGGGACTAGCGGGAGGGGTGCAGTACTTC
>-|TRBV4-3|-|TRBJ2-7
CASSFSLQVSGEQYF
TGCGCCAGCAGCTTTTCGCTGCAGGTGAGTGGAGAGCAGTACTTC
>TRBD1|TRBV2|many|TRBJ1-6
CASRDRGSSPLHF
TGTGCCAGCAGGGACAGGGGTAGTTCACCCCTCCACTTT
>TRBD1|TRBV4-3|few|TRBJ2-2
CASSQVTGFSAELFF
TGCGCCAGCAGCCAAGTGACAGGGTTTAGTGCGGAGCTGTTTTTT
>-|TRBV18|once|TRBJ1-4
CASSSQGEKLFF
TGTGCCAGCTCATCCCAAGGGGAAAAACTGTTTTTT
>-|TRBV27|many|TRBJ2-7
CASRPRGTAYEQYF
TGTGCCAGCAGGCCACGCGGGACAGCCTACGAGCAGTACTTC
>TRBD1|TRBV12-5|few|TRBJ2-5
CASGRDRVDQETQYF
TGTGCTAGTGGTCGGGACAGGGTGGACCAAGAGACCCAGTACTTC
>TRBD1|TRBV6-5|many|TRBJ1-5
CASSSRGTRSNQPQHF
TGTGCCAGCAGTTCCAGGGGGACGAGGAGCAATCAGCCCCAGCATTTT
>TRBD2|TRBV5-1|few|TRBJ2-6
CASTSAGVSGANVLTF
TGCGCCAGCACCTCTGCGGGGGTCTCCGGGGCCAACGTCCTGACTTTC
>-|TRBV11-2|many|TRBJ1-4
CASSPWGINEKLFF
TGTGCCAGCAGCCCCTGGGGGATTAATGAAAAACTGTTTTTT
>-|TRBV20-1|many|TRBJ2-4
CSGTLGLISNIQYF
TGCAGTGGAACGCTAGGACTAATTAGTAACATTCAGTACTTC
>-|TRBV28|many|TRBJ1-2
CASSFGFWGYNYGYTF
TGTGCCAGCAGTTTCGGTTTCTGGGGTTACAACTATGGCTACACCTTC
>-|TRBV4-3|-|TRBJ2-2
CASSQGVSEAGELFF
TGCGCCAGCAGCCAAGGGGTTTCCGAGGCCGGGGAGCTGTTTTTT
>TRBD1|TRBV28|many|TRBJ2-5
CASTWTGEGETQYF
TGTGCCAGCACCTGGACAGGGGAGGGAGAGACCCAGTACTTC
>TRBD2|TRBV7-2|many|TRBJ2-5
CASSVLAGGETQYF
TGTGCCAGCAGCGTTCTAGCGGGGGGTGAGACCCAGTACTTC
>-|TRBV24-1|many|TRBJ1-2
CATSDGDRNYGYTF
TGTGCCACCAGTGACGGAGACCGTAACTATGGCTACACCTTC
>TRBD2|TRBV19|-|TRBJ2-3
CASSIRLAGGGTDTQYF
TGTGCCAGTAGTATACGACTAGCGGGAGGGGGCACAGATACGCAGTATTTT
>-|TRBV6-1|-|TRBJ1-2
CASSPTGGYSYGYTF
TGTGCCAGCAGTCCCACAGGAGGATATAGCTATGGCTACACCTTC
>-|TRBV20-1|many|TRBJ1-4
CSARERGFNEKLFF
TGCAGTGCTAGAGAGCGGGGGTTTAATGAAAAACTGTTTTTT
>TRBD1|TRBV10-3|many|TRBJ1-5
CAIRTGNNQPQHF
TGTGCCATCCGGACAGGGAATAATCAGCCCCAGCATTTT
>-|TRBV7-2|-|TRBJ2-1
CASSFSPEAYNEQFF
TGTGCCAGCAGCTTTAGCCCCGAGGCCTACAATGAGCAGTTCTTC
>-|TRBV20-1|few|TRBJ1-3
CSAAAADSGNTIYF
TGCAGTGCCGCAGCTGCAGACTCTGGAAACACCATATATTTT
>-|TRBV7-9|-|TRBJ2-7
CASSLGGPPAVNEQYF
TGTGCCAGCAGCTTAGGTGGGCCTCCGGCGGTGAACGAACAGTACTTC
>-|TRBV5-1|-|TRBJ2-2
CASSGGRSDTGELFF
TGCGCCAGTTCCGGGGGCCGGTCGGACACCGGGGAGCTGTTTTTT
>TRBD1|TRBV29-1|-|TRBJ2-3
CSTRRQGGDTQYF
TGCAGCACAAGGAGACAGGGGGGAGATACGCAGTATTTT
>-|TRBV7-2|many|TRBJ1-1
CASSLGLGNTEAFF
TGTGCCAGCAGCTTAGGGTTGGGGAACACTGAAGCTTTCTTT
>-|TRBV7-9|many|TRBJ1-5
CASSRAGGNQPQHF
TGTGCCAGCAGCCGTGCCGGGGGCAATCAGCCCCAGCATTTT
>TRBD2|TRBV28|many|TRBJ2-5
CASSSTSGSDQETQYF
TGTGCCAGCAGTTCGACTAGCGGGAGTGATCAAGAGACCCAGTACTTC
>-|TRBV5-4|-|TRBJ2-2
CASSPGGLTGELFF
TGTGCCAGCAGCCCTGGGGGTTTGACCGGGGAGCTGTTTTTT
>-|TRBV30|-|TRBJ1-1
CASIVTVNTEAFF
TGTGCCTCGATCGTTACGGTGAACACTGAAGCTTTCTTT
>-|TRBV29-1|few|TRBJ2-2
CSVDGPSGPNTGELFF
TGCAGCGTTGATGGTCCGAGCGGGCCTAACACCGGGGAGCTGTTTTTT
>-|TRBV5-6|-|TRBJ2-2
CASSSVDPWLAGELFF
TGTGCCAGCAGCTCGGTGGACCCGTGGCTAGCCGGGGAGCTGTTTTTT
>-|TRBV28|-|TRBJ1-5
CASSLSGGADNQPQHF
TGTGCCAGCAGTTTATCGGGGGGGGCAGACAATCAGCCCCAGCATTTT
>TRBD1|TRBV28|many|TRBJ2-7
CASSLPSSDRVHEQYF
TGTGCCAGCAGTTTACCCTCCTCTGACAGGGTCCACGAGCAGTACTTC
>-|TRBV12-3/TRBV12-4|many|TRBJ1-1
CASSFETEAFF
TGTGCCAGCAGTTTTGAGACTGAAGCTTTCTTT
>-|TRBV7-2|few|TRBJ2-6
CASSFSTSGANVLTF
TGTGCCAGCAGCTTTAGCACCTCTGGGGCCAACGTCCTGACTTTC
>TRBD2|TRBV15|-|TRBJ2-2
CATSRGSSGGQGTGELFF
TGTGCCACCAGCAGAGGTAGTAGCGGGGGCCAGGGTACCGGGGAGCTGTTTTTT
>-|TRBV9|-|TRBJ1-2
CASSVPPVEEANYGYTF
TGTGCCAGCAGCGTACCCCCGGTGGAGGAAGCTAACTATGGCTACACCTTC
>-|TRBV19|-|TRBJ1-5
CASNSGYQPQHF
TGTGCCAGTAACTCCGGGTATCAGCCCCAGCATTTT
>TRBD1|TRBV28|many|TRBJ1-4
CASSLTTGFNEKLFF
TGTGCCAGCAGTTTGACGACAGGGTTTAATGAAAAACTGTTTTTT